Given below is one T cell receptor (beta chain) in context. The sample originates from a study of blood T cells in healthy people across ages. The use of a sample-barcoded 5' primer and a J-beta primer mix characterized a second PCR of roughly 6 to 11 cycles. TCRdb reanalysed the 5' RACE reads using MiXCR and keeps one entry per CDR3 protein. The sample records 750,000 to 950,000 distinct CDR3 sequences, approximately 55% being singletons. CDR1 and CDR2 (germline): SGHRS, YFSETQ. V shed 2 bases, J shed 4 bases, and the junction held 10 bases outside the gene matches. This CDR3 is 17 amino acids long. The rearrangement joins TRBV5-1 to TRBJ2-2; 8 nucleotides align to TRBD2. This clonotype was obtained from a man older than 75 in good health. The sample comprised blood. In DNA, the CDR3 is TGCGCCAGCAGCTTTCAATTAGCGGGACCGCTCACCGGGGAGCTGTTTTTT. It encodes CASSFQLAGPLTGELFF.